This note documents a single T cell receptor (beta chain) sequence. The record originates from a study of blood T cell repertoires in COVID-19. On the study more broadly: Samples representing acute and convalescent COVID-19 were sourced from the United States, Italy and Spain. From T cells, B-cell-depleted T cells, or PBMCs came the material, which was cDNA or gDNA.

There are 15 residues in the CDR3. The ends were cut back, 0 bases at V and 3 bases at J, with 13 bases in the middle. The germline V gene encodes CDR1 SGDLS and CDR2 YYNGEE. In the original workflow: Counts of nucleated cells, estimated from reference gene primer amplification, were obtained. The data were produced by immunoSEQ multiplex PCR, yet TCRdb's version contains in-frame clones alone and is incomplete. That table supplies the V and J calls and clone size; D and trimming were determined from the DNA. The repertoire holds over 95,000 clones, with roughly 81% as singletons. Input material: peripheral blood. The sequence derives from a human donor in a cohort sampled during active COVID-19. The chain uses TRBV9 and TRBJ2-7; a weak D match, TRBD2 (6 bases). As DNA, the CDR3 is TGTGCCAGCAGCGTAGGGGAGACGGGAGACTACGAGCAGTACTTC. Residues: CASSVGETGDYEQYF.